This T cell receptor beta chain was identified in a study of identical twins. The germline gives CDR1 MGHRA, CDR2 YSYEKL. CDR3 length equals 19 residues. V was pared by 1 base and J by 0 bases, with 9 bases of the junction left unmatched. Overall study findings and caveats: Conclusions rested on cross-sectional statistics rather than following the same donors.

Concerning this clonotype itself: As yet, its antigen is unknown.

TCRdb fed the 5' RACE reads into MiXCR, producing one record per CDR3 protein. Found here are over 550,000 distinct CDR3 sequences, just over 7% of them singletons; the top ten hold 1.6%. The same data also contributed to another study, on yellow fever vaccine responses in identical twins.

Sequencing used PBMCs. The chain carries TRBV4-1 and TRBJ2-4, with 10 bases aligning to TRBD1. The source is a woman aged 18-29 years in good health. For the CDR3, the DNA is TGCGCCAGCAGCCAAGGGGGACAGGGGTCTCGGGGAGCCAAAAACATTCAGTACTTC. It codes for CASSQGGQGSRGAKNIQYF.